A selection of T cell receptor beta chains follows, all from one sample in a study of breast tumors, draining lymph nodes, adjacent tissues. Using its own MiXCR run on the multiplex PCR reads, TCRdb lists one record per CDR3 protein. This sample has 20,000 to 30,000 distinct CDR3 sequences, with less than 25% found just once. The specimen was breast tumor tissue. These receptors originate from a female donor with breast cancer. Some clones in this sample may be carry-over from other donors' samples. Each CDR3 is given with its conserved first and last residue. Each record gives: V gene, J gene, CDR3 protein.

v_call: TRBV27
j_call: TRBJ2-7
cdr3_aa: CASSSGTTYEQYF

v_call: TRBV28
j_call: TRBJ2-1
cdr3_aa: CASSKPWNEQFF

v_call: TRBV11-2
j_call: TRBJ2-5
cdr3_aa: CASSSRTYQETQYF

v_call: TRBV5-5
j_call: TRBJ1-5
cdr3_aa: CASSLLPDRSSPQHF

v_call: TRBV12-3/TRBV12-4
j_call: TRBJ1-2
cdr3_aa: CASSPTRDTGYTF

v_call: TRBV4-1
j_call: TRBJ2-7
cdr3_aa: CASSQGPRAGGSYEQYF

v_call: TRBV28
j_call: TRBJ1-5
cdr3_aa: CASSIRSRGGNQPQHF

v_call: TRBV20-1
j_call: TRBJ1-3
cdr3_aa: CSALAPSSGNTIYF

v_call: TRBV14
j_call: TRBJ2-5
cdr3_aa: CASSQDAGGRETQYF

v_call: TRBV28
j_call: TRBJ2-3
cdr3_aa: CASNLYREGPDTQYF

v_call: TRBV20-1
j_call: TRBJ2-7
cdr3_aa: CSAPGAGAFSYEQYF

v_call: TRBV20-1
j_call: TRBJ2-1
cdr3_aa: CSAISVAGPSYNEQFF

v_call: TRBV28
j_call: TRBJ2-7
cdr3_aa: CASSLSGDSYEQYF

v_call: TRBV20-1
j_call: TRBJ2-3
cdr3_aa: CSPGLAGADTQYF

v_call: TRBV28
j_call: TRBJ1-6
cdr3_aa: CASSLASGAGSPLHF

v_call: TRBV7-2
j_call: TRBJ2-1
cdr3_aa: CASSLGSLYHNEQFF

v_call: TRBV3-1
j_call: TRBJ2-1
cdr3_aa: CASSSAASVEQFF

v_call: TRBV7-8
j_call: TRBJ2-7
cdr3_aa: CASSRTGNEQYF

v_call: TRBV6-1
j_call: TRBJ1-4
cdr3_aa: CASSKWGQEMDEKLFF

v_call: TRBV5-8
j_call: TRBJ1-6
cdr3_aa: CASRSGHRSSYNSPLHF

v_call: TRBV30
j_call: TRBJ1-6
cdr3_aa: CAWSVLTGSSPLHF

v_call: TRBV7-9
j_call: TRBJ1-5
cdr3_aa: CASSTQGANQPQHF

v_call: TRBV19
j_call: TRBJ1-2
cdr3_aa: CASSTWTGGPTNYGYTF

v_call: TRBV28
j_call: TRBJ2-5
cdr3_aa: CASKPLPTAGETQYF

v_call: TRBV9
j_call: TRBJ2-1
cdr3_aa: CASSVDGAPSYNEQFF

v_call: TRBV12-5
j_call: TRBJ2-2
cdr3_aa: CASGLGQATTGELFF

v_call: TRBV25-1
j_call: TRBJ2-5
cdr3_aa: CASSELAGPNQETQYF

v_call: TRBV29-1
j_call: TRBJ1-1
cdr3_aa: CSGHRGLRSTEAFF

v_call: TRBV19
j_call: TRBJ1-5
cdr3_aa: CASSDYIGTNRPQHF

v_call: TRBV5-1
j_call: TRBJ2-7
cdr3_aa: CASSRGLAGDYEQYF

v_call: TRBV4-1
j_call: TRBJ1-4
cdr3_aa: CASSQYRRENEKLFF

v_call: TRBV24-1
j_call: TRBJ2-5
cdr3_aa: CATSDDQVQETQYF

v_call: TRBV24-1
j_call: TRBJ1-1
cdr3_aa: CATSESGTENTEAFF

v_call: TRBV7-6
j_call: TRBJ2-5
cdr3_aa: CASSFGETQYF

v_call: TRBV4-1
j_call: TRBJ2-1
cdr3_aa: CASSQDTGVNEQFF

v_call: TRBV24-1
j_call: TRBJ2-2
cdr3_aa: CATSDTGLAGADTGELFF

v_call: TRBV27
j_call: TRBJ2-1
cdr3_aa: CASSPSGLAGRGRYNEQFF

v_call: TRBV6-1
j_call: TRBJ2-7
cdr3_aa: CASQFRLGTGGYEQYF

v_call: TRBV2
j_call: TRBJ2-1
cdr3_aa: CASRKTGVNEQFF

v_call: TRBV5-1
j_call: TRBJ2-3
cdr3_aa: CASSWTTDTQYF

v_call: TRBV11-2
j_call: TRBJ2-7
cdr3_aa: CASSQNHPEQYF

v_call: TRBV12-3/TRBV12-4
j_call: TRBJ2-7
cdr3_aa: CASSLAGVSYEQYF

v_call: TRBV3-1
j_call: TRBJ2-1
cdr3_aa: CASSQYAASFYEQFF

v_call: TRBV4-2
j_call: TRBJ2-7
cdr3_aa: CASSQDFGEDEQYF

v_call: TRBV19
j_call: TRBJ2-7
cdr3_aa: CASSMAGTSGSYEQYF

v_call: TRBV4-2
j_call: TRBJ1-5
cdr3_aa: CASSQETGGNQPQHF